This T cell receptor (beta chain) stems from a study of blood T cell repertoires in COVID-19. Germline V lookup: CDR1 MNHEY, CDR2 SVGAGI. V dropped 0 bases and J dropped 9 bases, with 11 bases sitting between them. The CDR3 extends over 13 amino acids. Method: immunoSEQ multiplex PCR; TCRdb's copy keeps in-frame clones and lacks some. The sample contains about 170,000 clones, approximately 88% of which appear only once. Sequencing was carried out using peripheral blood. The V and J genes are TRBV6-5 and TRBJ1-2, with D possibly being TRBD1 (6 bases). This clonotype was obtained from a woman aged 45-60 years with acute or convalescent COVID-19. The CDR3 coding sequence is TGTGCCAGCAGTTACTCGGGACAAGCCAGCTACACCTTC. Protein sequence: CASSYSGQASYTF.